This TCR beta chain was identified during a study of cytomegalovirus exposure and HLA in healthy donors. The V end lost 3 bases, the J end lost 6 bases, and 21 bases lay between the germline ends. The CDR3 has 16 amino acids. From germline, CDR1 is ENHRY and CDR2 SYGVKD. General study points: Later work associated fewer than 20,000 TCR beta sequences with HLA alleles at 0.05 false discovery rate.

Remarks on this clone: What it binds is not known.

13 Jbeta primers and 60 Vbeta primers were used for the PCR. Repertoires were generated with immunoSEQ multiplex PCR, while TCRdb's copy carries only in-frame clones and drops some. The repertoire consists of 120,000 to 150,000 clones, with approximately 73% occurring once and the leading ten covering 1.5% to 2%. The chain couples TRBV10-3 to TRBJ2-7, with D possibly matching TRBD1 (6 bases). The TCR was taken from a young woman in good health and CMV-seronegative. The sequencing sample was made of PBMCs. The DNA for the CDR3 is TGTGCCATCAGTGATAAAATGGGAACAGGGTTAGGCGAGCAGTACTTC. It yields the protein CAISDKMGTGLGEQYF.